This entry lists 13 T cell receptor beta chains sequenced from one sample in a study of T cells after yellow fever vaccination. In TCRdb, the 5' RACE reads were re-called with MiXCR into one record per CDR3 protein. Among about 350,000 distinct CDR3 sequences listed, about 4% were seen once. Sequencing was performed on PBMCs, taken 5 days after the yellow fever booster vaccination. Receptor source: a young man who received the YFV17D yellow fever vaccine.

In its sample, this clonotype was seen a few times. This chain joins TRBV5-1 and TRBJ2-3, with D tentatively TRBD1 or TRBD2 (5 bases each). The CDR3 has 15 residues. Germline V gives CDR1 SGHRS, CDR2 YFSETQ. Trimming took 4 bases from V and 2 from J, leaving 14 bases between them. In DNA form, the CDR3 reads TGCGCCAGCAGCGACGACGGGGCATACACAGATACGCAGTATTTT. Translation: CASSDDGAYTDTQYF.

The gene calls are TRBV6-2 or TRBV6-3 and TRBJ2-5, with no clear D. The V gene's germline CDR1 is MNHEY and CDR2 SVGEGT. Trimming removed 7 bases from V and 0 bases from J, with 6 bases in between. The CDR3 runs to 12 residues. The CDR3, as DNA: TGTGCCAGCATGAAGCACCAAGAGACCCAGTACTTC. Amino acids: CASMKHQETQYF.

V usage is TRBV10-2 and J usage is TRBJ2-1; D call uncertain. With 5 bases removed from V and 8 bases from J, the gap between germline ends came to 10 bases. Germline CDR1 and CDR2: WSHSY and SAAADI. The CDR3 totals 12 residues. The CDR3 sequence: CASSLLLDEQFF. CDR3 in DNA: TGCGCCAGCAGTTTGCTGTTGGATGAGCAGTTCTTC.

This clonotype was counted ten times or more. CDR3 residues: CASSLHRESYEQYF. The CDR3 DNA reads TGTGCCAGCAGCCTACACCGGGAATCCTACGAGCAGTACTTC. This rearrangement joins TRBV11-1 to TRBJ2-7; the D gene is possibly TRBD2 (5 bases). This CDR3 is 14 amino acids long. Trimming cost V 5 bases and J 1 base, with 12 bases left between them. The V gene's germline CDR1 is SGHAT and CDR2 FQDESV (reference sequence).

CDR3: CSAERGSGLYV. CDR3 nucleotides: TGCAGTGCGGAAAGGGGATCAGGTCTGTACGTC. V and J are TRBV20-1 and TRBJ2-7; D is perhaps TRBD1 (5 bases). This CDR3 spans 11 amino acids. CDR1 and CDR2 (germline): DFQATT, SNEGSKA (reference sequence). V was cut by 6 bases and J by 12 bases, with 18 bases left in between.

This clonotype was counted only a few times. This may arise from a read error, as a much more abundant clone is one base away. This CDR3 is CASSLQGFEQYF. CDR3 coding DNA: TGTGCCAGCAGCTTACAGGGCTTCGAGCAGTACTTC. The V and J genes are TRBV7-2 and TRBJ2-7; TRBD1 is a possible D gene (5 bases). Germline CDR1 reads SGHTA; CDR2 reads FQGNSA. The CDR3 runs 12 residues. The ends were cut back, 2 bases at V and 6 bases at J, with 8 bases in the middle.

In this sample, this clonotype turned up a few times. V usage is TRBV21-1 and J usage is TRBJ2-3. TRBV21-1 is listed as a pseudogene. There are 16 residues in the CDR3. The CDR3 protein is CASSHRRVSSTDTQYF. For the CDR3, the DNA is TGTGCCAGCAGCCATCGACGGGTCTCTAGCACAGATACGCAGTATTTT.

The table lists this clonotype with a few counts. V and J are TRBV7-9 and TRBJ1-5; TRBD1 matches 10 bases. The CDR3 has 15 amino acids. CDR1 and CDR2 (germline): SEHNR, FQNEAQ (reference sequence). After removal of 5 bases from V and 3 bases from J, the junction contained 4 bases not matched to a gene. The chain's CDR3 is CASSRTGGDNQPQHF. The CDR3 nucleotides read TGTGCCAGCAGCAGGACAGGGGGGGACAATCAGCCCCAGCATTTT.

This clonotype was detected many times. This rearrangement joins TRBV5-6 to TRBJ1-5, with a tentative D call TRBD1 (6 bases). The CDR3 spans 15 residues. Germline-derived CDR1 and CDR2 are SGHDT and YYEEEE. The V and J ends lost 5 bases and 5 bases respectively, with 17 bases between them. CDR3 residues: CASSLMGGVDQPQHF. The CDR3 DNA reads TGTGCCAGCAGTCTGATGGGGGGCGTCGATCAGCCCCAGCATTTT. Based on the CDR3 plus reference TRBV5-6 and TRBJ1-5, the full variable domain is DAGVTQSPTHLIKTRGQQVTLRCSPKSGHDTVSWYQQALGQGPQFIFQYYEEEERQRGNFPDRFSGHQFPNYSSELNVNALLLGDSALYLCASSLMGGVDQPQHFGDGTRLSIL.

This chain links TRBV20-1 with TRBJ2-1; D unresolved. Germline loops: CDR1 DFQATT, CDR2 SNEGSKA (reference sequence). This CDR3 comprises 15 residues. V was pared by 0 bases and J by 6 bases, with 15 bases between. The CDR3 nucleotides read TGCAGTGCTAGAGATTGGGCTAGAGCGACCAATGAGCAGTTCTTC. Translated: CSARDWARATNEQFF.

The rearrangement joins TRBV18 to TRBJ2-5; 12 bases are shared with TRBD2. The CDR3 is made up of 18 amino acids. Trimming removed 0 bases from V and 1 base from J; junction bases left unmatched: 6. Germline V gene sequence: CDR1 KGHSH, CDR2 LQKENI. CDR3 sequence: CASSPPRGTSGRQETQYF. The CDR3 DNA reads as TGTGCCAGCTCACCACCGAGGGGGACTAGCGGGCGCCAAGAGACCCAGTACTTC.

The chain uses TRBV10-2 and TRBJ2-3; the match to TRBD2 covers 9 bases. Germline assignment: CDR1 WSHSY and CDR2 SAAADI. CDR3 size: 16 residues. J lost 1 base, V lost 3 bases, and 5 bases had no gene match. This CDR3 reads CASSDPSGGRTDTQYF. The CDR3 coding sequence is TGCGCCAGCAGTGACCCCAGCGGGGGGCGCACAGATACGCAGTATTTT.

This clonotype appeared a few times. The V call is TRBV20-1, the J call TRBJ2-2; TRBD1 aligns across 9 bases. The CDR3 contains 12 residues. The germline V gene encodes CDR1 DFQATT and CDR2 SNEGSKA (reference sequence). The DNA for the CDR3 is TGCAGGGGACAGGGGAACACCGGGGAGCTGTTTTTT. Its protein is CRGQGNTGELFF.